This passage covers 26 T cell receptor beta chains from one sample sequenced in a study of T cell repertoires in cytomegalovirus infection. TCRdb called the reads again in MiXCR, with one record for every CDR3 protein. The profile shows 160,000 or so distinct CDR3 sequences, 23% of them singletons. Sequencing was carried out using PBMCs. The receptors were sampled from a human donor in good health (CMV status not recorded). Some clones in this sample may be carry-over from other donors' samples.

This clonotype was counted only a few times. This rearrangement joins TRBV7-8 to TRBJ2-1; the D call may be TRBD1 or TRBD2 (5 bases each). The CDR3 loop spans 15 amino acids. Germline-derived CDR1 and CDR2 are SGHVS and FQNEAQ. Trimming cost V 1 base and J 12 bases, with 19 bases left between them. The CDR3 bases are TGTGCCAGCAGCTTAGGAACTCGGGGACCGGCAATGCAGTTCTTC. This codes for CASSLGTRGPAMQFF.

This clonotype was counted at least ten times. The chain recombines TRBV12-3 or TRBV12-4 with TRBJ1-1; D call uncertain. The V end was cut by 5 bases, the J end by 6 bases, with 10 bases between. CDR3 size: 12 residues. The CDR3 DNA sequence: TGTGCCAGCAGTCTATCTGGGGCTGAAGCTTTCTTT. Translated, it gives CASSLSGAEAFF.

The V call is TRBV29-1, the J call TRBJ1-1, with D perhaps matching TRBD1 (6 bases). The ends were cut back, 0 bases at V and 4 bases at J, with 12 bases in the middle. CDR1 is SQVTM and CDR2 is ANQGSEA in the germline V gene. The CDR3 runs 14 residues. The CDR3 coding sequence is TGCAGCGTTGAAGATGCGAGGGGGGCCACTGAAGCTTTCTTT. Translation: CSVEDARGATEAFF.

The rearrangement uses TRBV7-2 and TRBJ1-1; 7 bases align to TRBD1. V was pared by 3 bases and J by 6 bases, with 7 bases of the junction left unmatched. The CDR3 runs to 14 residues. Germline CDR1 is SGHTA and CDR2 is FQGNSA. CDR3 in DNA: TGTGCCAGCAGCTTGGAGGGGGCGTTATCTGAAGCTTTCTTT. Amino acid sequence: CASSLEGALSEAFF.

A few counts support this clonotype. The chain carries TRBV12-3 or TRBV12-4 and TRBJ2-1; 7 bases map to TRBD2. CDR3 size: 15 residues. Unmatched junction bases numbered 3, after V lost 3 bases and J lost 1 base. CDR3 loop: CASSFSGGSYNEQFF. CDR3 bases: TGTGCCAGCAGTTTCTCGGGGGGATCCTACAATGAGCAGTTCTTC.

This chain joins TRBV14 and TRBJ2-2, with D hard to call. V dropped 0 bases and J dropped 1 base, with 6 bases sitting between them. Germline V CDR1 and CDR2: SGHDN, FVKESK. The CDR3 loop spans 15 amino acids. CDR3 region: CASSQDWWNTGELFF. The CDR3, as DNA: TGTGCCAGCAGCCAAGATTGGTGGAACACCGGGGAGCTGTTTTTT.

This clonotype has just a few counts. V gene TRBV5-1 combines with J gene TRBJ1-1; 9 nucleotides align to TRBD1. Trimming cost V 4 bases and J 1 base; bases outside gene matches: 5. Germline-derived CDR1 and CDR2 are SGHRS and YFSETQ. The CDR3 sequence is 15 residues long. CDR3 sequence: CASSRQGGKNTEAFF. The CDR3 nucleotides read TGCGCCAGCAGCCGACAGGGGGGAAAGAACACTGAAGCTTTCTTT. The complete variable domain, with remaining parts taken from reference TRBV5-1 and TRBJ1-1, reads KAGVTQTPRYLIKTRGQQVTLSCSPISGHRSVSWYQQTPGQGLQFLFEYFSETQRNKGNFPGRFSGRQFSNSRSEMNVSTLELGDSALYLCASSRQGGKNTEAFFGQGTRLTVV.

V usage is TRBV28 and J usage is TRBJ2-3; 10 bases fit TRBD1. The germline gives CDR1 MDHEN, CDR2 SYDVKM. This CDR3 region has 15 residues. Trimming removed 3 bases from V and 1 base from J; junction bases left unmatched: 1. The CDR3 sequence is CASSFGTGGTDTQYF. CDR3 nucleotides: TGTGCCAGCAGTTTCGGGACAGGGGGCACAGATACGCAGTATTTT. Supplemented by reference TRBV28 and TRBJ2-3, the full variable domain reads DVKVTQSSRYLVKRTGEKVFLECVQDMDHENMFWYRQDPGLGLRLIYFSYDVKMKEKGDIPEGYSVSREKKERFSLILESASTNQTSMYLCASSFGTGGTDTQYFGPGTRLTVL.

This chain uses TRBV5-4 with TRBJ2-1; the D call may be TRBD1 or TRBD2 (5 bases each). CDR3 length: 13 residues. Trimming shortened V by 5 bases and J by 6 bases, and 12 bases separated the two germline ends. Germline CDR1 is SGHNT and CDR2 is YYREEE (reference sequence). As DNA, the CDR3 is TGTGCCAGCAGTTCTTATGGGGGCAATGAGCAGTTCTTC. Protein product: CASSSYGGNEQFF. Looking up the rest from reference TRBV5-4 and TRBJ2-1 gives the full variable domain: ETGVTQSPTHLIKTRGQQVTLRCSSQSGHNTVSWYQQALGQGPQFIFQYYREEENGRGNFPPRFSGLQFPNYSSELNVNALELDDSALYLCASSSYGGNEQFFGPGTRLTVL.

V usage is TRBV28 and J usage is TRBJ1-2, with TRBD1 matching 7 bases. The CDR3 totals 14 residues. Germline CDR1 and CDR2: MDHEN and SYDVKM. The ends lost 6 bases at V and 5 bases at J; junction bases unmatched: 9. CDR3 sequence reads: CASSHKGRGYGYTF. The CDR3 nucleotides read TGTGCCAGCAGCCATAAGGGCAGGGGGTATGGCTACACCTTC.

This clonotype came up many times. This chain's CDR3 is CASSPYEYNEQFF. CDR3 DNA: TGTGCCAGCAGCCCCTATGAGTACAATGAGCAGTTCTTC. V and J are TRBV6-2 or TRBV6-3 and TRBJ2-1; D remains unclear. The CDR3 has 13 amino acids. The V gene's germline CDR1 is MNHEY and CDR2 SVGEGT. Trimming took off 6 bases at V and 4 bases at J, with 10 bases between the two ends.

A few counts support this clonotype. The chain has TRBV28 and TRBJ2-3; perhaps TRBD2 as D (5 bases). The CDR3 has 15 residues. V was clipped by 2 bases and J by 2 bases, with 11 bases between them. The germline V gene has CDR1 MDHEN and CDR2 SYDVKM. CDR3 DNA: TGTGCCAGCAGTTTAAGGGCAGACTACACAGATACGCAGTATTTT. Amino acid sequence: CASSLRADYTDTQYF.

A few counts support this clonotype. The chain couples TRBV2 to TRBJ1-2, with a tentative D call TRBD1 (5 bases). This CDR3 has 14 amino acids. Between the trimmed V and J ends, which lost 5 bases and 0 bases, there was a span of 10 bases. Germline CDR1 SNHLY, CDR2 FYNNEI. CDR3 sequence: CASSIPGSNYGYTF. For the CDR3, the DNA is TGTGCCAGCAGTATCCCAGGGTCTAACTATGGCTACACCTTC.

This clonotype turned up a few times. CDR3: CAIRTRPKETQYF. In nucleotides, the CDR3 is TGTGCCATCCGCACGAGGCCAAAAGAGACCCAGTACTTC. V and J are TRBV5-4 and TRBJ2-5, with no clear D. V was clipped by 9 bases and J by 3 bases, with 15 bases between them. The CDR3 consists of 13 residues. Germline CDR1 reads SGHNT; CDR2 reads YYREEE (reference sequence).

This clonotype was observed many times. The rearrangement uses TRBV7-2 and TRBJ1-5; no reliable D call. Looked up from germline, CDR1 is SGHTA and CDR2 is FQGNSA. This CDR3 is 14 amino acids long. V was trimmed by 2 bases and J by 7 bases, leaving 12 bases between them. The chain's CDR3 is CASSLSQANQPQHF. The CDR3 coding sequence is TGTGCCAGCAGCTTATCGCAGGCAAACCAGCCCCAGCATTTT.

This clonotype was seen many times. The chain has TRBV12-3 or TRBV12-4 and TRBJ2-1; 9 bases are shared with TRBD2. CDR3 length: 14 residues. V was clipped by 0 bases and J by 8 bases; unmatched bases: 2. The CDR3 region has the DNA TGTGCCAGCAGTTTAGCGGGACTAGCCTATGAGCAGTTCTTC. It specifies CASSLAGLAYEQFF.

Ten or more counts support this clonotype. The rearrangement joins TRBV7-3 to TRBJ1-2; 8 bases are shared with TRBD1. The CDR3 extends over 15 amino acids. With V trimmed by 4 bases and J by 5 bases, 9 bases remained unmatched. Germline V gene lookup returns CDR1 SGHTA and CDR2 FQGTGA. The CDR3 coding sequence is TGTGCCAGCAGCTCAGGACAGGGATCACGATATGGCTACACCTTC. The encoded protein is CASSSGQGSRYGYTF.

The CDR3 protein is CSVTATSLYGYTF. The CDR3 DNA follows: TGCAGCGTAACAGCGACTTCCCTCTATGGCTACACCTTC. The V gene is TRBV29-1, the J gene TRBJ1-2; D gene ambiguous. The V and J ends lost 6 bases and 4 bases respectively, with 15 bases between them. The CDR3 has 13 residues. Germline lookup yields CDR1 SQVTM and CDR2 ANQGSEA.

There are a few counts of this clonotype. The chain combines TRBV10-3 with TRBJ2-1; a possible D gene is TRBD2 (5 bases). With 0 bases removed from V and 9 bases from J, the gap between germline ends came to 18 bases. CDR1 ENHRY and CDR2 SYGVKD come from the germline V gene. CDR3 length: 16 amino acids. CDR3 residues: CAISESVGFSAGEQFF. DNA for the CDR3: TGTGCCATCAGTGAGTCGGTCGGCTTCTCCGCGGGTGAGCAGTTCTTC.

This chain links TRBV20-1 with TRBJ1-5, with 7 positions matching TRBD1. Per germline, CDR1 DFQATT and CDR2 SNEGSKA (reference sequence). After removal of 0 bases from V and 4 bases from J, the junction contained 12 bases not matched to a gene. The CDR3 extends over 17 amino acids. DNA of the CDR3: TGCAGTGCTAGAGACCCCGGACAGGCGGGTCGGAATCAGCCCCAGCATTTT. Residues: CSARDPGQAGRNQPQHF.

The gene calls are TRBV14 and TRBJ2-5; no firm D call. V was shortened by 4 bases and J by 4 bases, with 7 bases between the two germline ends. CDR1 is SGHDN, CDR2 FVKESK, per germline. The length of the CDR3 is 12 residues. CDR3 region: CASSLIGETQYF. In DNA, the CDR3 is TGTGCCAGCAGCCTCATAGGAGAGACCCAGTACTTC.

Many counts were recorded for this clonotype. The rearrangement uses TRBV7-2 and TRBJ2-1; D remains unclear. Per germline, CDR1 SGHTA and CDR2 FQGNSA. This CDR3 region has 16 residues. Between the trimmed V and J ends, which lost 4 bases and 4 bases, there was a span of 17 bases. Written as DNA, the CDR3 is TGTGCCAGCAGCTCCCCAGCTGGGGAAGCGTACAATGAGCAGTTCTTC. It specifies CASSSPAGEAYNEQFF.

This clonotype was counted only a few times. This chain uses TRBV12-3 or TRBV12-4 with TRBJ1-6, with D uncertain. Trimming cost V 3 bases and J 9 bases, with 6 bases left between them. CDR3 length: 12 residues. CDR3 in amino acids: CASSFERSPLHF. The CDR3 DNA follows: TGTGCCAGCAGTTTTGAGCGTTCACCCCTCCACTTT.

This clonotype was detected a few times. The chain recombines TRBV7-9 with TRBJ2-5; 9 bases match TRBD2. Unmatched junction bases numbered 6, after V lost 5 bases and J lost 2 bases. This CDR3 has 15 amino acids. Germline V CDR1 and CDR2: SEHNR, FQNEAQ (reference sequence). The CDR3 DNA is TGTGCCAGCAGCCCTCTAGCGGGGTTTCAAGAGACCCAGTACTTC. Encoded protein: CASSPLAGFQETQYF.

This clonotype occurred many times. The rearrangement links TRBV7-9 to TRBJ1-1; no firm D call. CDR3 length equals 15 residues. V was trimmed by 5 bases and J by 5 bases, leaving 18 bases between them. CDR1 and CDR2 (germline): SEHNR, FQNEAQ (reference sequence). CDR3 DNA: TGTGCCAGCAGCGCCGAGGGCATATTTGGGACTGAAGCTTTCTTT. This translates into CASSAEGIFGTEAFF.

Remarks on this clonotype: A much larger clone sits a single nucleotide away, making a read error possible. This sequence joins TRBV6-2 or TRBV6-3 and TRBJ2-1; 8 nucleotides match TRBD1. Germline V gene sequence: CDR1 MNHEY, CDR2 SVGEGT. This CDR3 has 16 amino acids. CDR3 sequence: CVSPSGRQGSYNEQFF. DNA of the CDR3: TGTGTCAGCCCCTCTGGAAGACAGGGGTCCTACAATGAGCAGTTCTTC.